A single sample gave rise to the 25 T cell receptor beta chains below, sequenced in a study of blood T cell repertoires in COVID-19 (dated by TCRdb to the early 2020s). The library came from the immunoSEQ multiplex PCR assay. Sourced from immuneACCESS, this table was stored by TCRdb with only in-frame sequences that have V and J called. A share of the clones is absent; for the studies checked, an unresolved V gene accounts for under half, and the remainder has no known explanation. The sample table holds over 200,000 clones, of which approximately 83% were seen once. 1.9% of the sample is held by the ten biggest clonotypes. Material for sequencing was PBMCs or T cells enriched from blood (not recorded which). The receptors were gathered from a woman aged 45-59 years who had recovered from COVID-19.

The rearrangement uses TRBV30 and TRBJ1-2; a weak D match, TRBD1 (6 bases). V shed 0 bases and J shed 8 bases, with 19 bases lying between them. CDR3 size: 15 residues. Germline V gene data show CDR1 as GTSNPN and CDR2 as SVGIG (reference sequence). This chain's CDR3 is CAWSVFRGGARGYTF. The CDR3 coding sequence is TGTGCCTGGAGTGTCTTTCGGGGGGGCGCGAGGGGCTACACCTTC. The full variable domain, with the rest looked up from reference TRBV30 and TRBJ1-2, is SQTIHQWPATLVQPVGSPLSLECTVEGTSNPNLYWYRQAAGRGLQLLFYSVGIGQISSEVPQNLSASRPQDRQFILSSKKLLLSDSGFYLCAWSVFRGGARGYTFGSGTRLTVV.

DNA of the CDR3: TGTGCCAGCAGCTTAGCGGCGCCAGGGGGTTATTGGCAGCCCCAGCATTTT. Protein product: CASSLAAPGGYWQPQHF. The chain links TRBV11-3 to TRBJ1-5; 7 bases are a match to TRBD1. Germline assignment: CDR1 SGHNT and CDR2 YENEEA. V lost 1 base, J lost 7 bases, and 13 bases stayed unmatched. The CDR3 covers 17 residues. The variable domain in full, completed from reference TRBV11-3 and TRBJ1-5, reads EAGVVQSPRYKIIEKKQPVAFWCNPISGHNTLYWYLQNLGQGPELLIRYENEEAVDDSQLPKDRFSAERLKGVDSTLKIQPAELGDSAVYLCASSLAAPGGYWQPQHFGDGTRLSIL.

The chain joins TRBV30 to TRBJ2-3, with a tentative D call TRBD2 (6 bases). Germline V gene data show CDR1 as GTSNPN and CDR2 as SVGIG (reference sequence). This CDR3 contains 14 residues. Trimming stripped 8 bases from V and 1 base from J, with 16 bases between. CDR3 loop: CALGGGGGTDTQYF. The CDR3 nucleotides read TGTGCCCTCGGCGGCGGAGGGGGCACAGATACGCAGTATTTT.

The chain employs TRBV19 and TRBJ2-1; 12 bases are shared with TRBD1. J was trimmed by 6 bases and V by 8 bases; bases with no gene match: 5. Germline CDR1 and CDR2: LNHDA and SQIVND (reference sequence). The CDR3 extends over 14 amino acids. CDR3 DNA sequence: TGTGCCAGTTGGGACAGGGGGCGCATCAATGAGCAGTTCTTC. This codes for CASWDRGRINEQFF. The whole variable domain, filled in from reference TRBV19 and TRBJ2-1, reads DGGITQSPKYLFRKEGQNVTLSCEQNLNHDAMYWYRQDPGQGLRLIYYSQIVNDFQKGDIAEGYSVSREKKESFPLTVTSAQKNPTAFYLCASWDRGRINEQFFGPGTRLTVL.

This chain joins TRBV3-1 (or the pseudogene TRBV3-2) and TRBJ2-7, with no clear D. Germline assignment: CDR1 LGHDT and CDR2 YNNKEL (reference sequence). The CDR3 is made up of 11 amino acids. V was clipped by 4 bases and J by 6 bases, with 7 bases between them. The DNA of the CDR3 is TGTGCCAGCAGCCTCCTCTCCGAGCAGTACTTC. This codes for CASSLLSEQYF.

The chain employs TRBV4-2 and TRBJ2-2, with 10 positions matching TRBD1. This CDR3 has 16 residues. Germline CDR1 LGHNA, CDR2 YNFKEQ. J lost 3 bases, V lost 4 bases, and 5 bases had no gene match. DNA of the CDR3: TGTGCCAGCAGCCTAGATGGACAGGGGGACACCGGGGAGCTGTTTTTT. Its protein is CASSLDGQGDTGELFF.

The chain couples TRBV7-9 to TRBJ2-2; no clear D gene. Looked up from germline, CDR1 is SEHNR and CDR2 is FQNEAQ (reference sequence). CDR3 size: 14 residues. V was shortened by 2 bases and J by 0 bases, with 4 bases between the two germline ends. CDR3 DNA sequence: TGTGCCAGCAGCTTAAACACGAACACCGGGGAGCTGTTTTTT. Translating gives CASSLNTNTGELFF.

With respect to this clone: The sample holds other DNA sequences that translate to the same CDR3. The chain couples TRBV28 to TRBJ2-7, with 11 bases matching TRBD2. Per germline, CDR1 MDHEN and CDR2 SYDVKM. The CDR3 runs to 14 residues. The V and J ends lost 5 bases and 4 bases, in that order; junction bases with no gene match: 4. CDR3 sequence: CASSLAGGGYEQYF. CDR3 DNA: TGTGCCAGCAGTCTAGCGGGAGGTGGTTACGAGCAGTACTTC.

The chain recombines TRBV4-2 with TRBJ2-7; 8 bases are shared with TRBD2. V was clipped by 3 bases and J by 3 bases; unmatched bases: 16. Germline values: CDR1 LGHNA, CDR2 YNFKEQ. The CDR3 extends over 18 amino acids. The CDR3 DNA is TGTGCCAGCAGCCAGAAGACGCCGGGACTAGGAGGCGTCTACGAGCAGTACTTC. This sequence encodes CASSQKTPGLGGVYEQYF.

The chain uses TRBV9 and TRBJ2-7, with D hard to call. The CDR3 runs to 13 residues. Trimming took off 0 bases at V and 5 bases at J, with 9 bases between the two ends. Germline V lookup: CDR1 SGDLS, CDR2 YYNGEE. The CDR3 sequence: CASSVASFHEQYF. CDR3 bases: TGTGCCAGCAGCGTAGCGAGCTTCCACGAGCAGTACTTC.

The rearrangement uses TRBV2 and TRBJ1-1; D is perhaps TRBD1 (6 bases). V was cut by 7 bases and J by 2 bases, with 11 bases left in between. Germline loops: CDR1 SNHLY, CDR2 FYNNEI. This CDR3 region has 13 residues. The DNA of the CDR3 is TGTGCCAGCACGAGAGGGGGAAACACTGAAGCTTTCTTT. This gives the protein CASTRGGNTEAFF.

The rearrangement joins TRBV5-6 to TRBJ2-1; 14 bases align to TRBD2. Germline assignment: CDR1 SGHDT and CDR2 YYEEEE. After removal of 4 bases from V and 0 bases from J, the junction contained 6 bases not matched to a gene. The CDR3 consists of 18 residues. This CDR3 reads CASSLGLAGVLSYNEQFF. Here the CDR3 DNA reads TGTGCCAGCAGCCTGGGACTAGCGGGAGTCCTCTCCTACAATGAGCAGTTCTTC.

The V call is TRBV3-1 (or the pseudogene TRBV3-2), the J call TRBJ2-3, with 10 nucleotides matching TRBD2. Germline V gene sequence: CDR1 LGHDT, CDR2 YNNKEL (reference sequence). The CDR3 spans 16 residues. After removal of 2 bases from V and 6 bases from J, the junction contained 8 bases not matched to a gene. The CDR3 region has the DNA TGTGCCAGCAGCCAATATTCAGCGGGAGGGAGGGATACGCAGTATTTT. Protein sequence: CASSQYSAGGRDTQYF.

This chain uses TRBV15 with TRBJ2-3; weak D call: TRBD1 (6 bases). Trimming pared 9 bases from V and 0 bases from J, leaving 16 bases between. CDR1 and CDR2 from the germline V gene are LNHNV and YYDKDF (reference sequence). The length of the CDR3 is 15 residues. The CDR3 spells CATAGTHASTDTQYF. The CDR3 region has the DNA TGTGCCACTGCCGGGACACACGCTAGCACAGATACGCAGTATTTT. The complete variable domain, with remaining parts taken from reference TRBV15 and TRBJ2-3, reads DAMVIQNPRYQVTQFGKPVTLSCSQTLNHNVMYWYQQKSSQAPKLLFHYYDKDFNNEADTPDNFQSRRPNTSFCFLDIRSPGLGDTAMYLCATAGTHASTDTQYFGPGTRLTVL.

The rearrangement links TRBV7-3 to TRBJ2-1; D is perhaps TRBD1 (5 bases). With 5 bases removed from V and 1 base from J, the gap between germline ends came to 18 bases. This CDR3 contains 17 residues. Germline-derived CDR1 and CDR2 are SGHTA and FQGTGA. CDR3 DNA: TGTGCCAGCAGCCCCTACCACACGTCAGGGTCCTACAATGAGCAGTTCTTC. It specifies CASSPYHTSGSYNEQFF.

V and J are TRBV5-4 and TRBJ2-2; TRBD1 matches 9 bases. CDR1 and CDR2 from the germline V gene are SGHNT and YYREEE (reference sequence). This CDR3 comprises 15 residues. Trimming removed 0 bases from V and 7 bases from J; junction bases left unmatched: 4. CDR3 sequence reads: CASSLGQGGVGELFF. CDR3 coding DNA: TGTGCCAGCAGCTTGGGACAGGGGGGTGTCGGGGAGCTGTTTTTT. Full variable domain (remainder filled in from reference TRBV5-4 and TRBJ2-2): ETGVTQSPTHLIKTRGQQVTLRCSSQSGHNTVSWYQQALGQGPQFIFQYYREEENGRGNFPPRFSGLQFPNYSSELNVNALELDDSALYLCASSLGQGGVGELFFGEGSRLTVL.

The rearrangement joins TRBV27 to TRBJ2-7; 11 bases align to TRBD1. Germline assignment: CDR1 MNHEY and CDR2 SMNVEV (reference sequence). Unmatched junction bases numbered 2, after V lost 3 bases and J lost 1 base. The CDR3 covers 15 residues. CDR3 DNA: TGTGCCAGCAGTTTCCGGGACAGGGGGTCCTACGAGCAGTACTTC. Amino acid sequence: CASSFRDRGSYEQYF.

The table lists this clone with a count of one. V and J are TRBV5-6 and TRBJ2-7, with 13 bases matching TRBD2. CDR3 size: 17 residues. J gave up 2 bases and V 1 base, and 6 bases lay outside the gene matches. Germline loops: CDR1 SGHDT, CDR2 YYEEEE. The CDR3 coding sequence is TGTGCCAGCAGCTTGTCACTAGCGGGAGGGTTACCCTACGAGCAGTACTTC. It specifies CASSLSLAGGLPYEQYF.

The J gene is TRBJ1-4, the V gene TRBV27; 10 bases line up with TRBD1. Per germline, CDR1 MNHEY and CDR2 SMNVEV (reference sequence). There are 17 residues in the CDR3. Trimming cost V 3 bases and J 1 base; bases outside gene matches: 5. The chain's CDR3 is CASSLGQGWETNEKLFF. The CDR3 nucleotides read TGTGCCAGCAGTTTGGGACAGGGGTGGGAAACTAATGAAAAACTGTTTTTT.

V is TRBV5-1 and J is TRBJ2-7; 8 bases map to TRBD1. After removal of 2 bases from V and 4 bases from J, the junction contained 8 bases not matched to a gene. The CDR3 length is 15 residues. The germline V gene encodes CDR1 SGHRS and CDR2 YFSETQ. CDR3 sequence (DNA): TGCGCCAGCAGCTTAGTGACAGGGGTCGGGTACGAGCAGTACTTC. Translation: CASSLVTGVGYEQYF. The variable domain in full, completed from reference TRBV5-1 and TRBJ2-7, reads KAGVTQTPRYLIKTRGQQVTLSCSPISGHRSVSWYQQTPGQGLQFLFEYFSETQRNKGNFPGRFSGRQFSNSRSEMNVSTLELGDSALYLCASSLVTGVGYEQYFGPGTRLTVT.

The J gene is TRBJ1-5, the V gene TRBV28, with D perhaps TRBD1 (6 bases). In germline, CDR1 is MDHEN, CDR2 SYDVKM. Between the trimmed V and J ends, which lost 3 bases and 7 bases, there was a span of 16 bases. The CDR3 runs 15 residues. The CDR3 DNA follows: TGTGCCAGCAGTTTCCCCAGGGGTTACGGCCAGCCCCAGCATTTT. Protein: CASSFPRGYGQPQHF. Variable domain in full (rest from reference TRBV28 and TRBJ1-5): DVKVTQSSRYLVKRTGEKVFLECVQDMDHENMFWYRQDPGLGLRLIYFSYDVKMKEKGDIPEGYSVSREKKERFSLILESASTNQTSMYLCASSFPRGYGQPQHFGDGTRLSIL.

This chain connects TRBV6-4 to TRBJ2-1; D remains unclear. The CDR3 extends over 10 amino acids. CDR1 and CDR2 from the germline V gene are MRHNA and SNTAGT. Trimming removed 1 base from V and 11 bases from J, with 3 bases in between. CDR3 coding DNA: TGTGCCAGCAGTGACTTTAAGCAGTTCTTC. This codes for CASSDFKQFF.

The V gene is TRBV12-3 or TRBV12-4, the J gene TRBJ1-3, with D unclear. Deletions cut 6 bases from V and 8 bases from J, with 14 bases between. The CDR3 contains 13 residues. In DNA, the CDR3 is TGTGCCAGCAGGAGGTCGGTTGAAGACACCATATATTTT. It translates to CASRRSVEDTIYF.

The J gene is TRBJ2-7, the V gene TRBV18; 11 bases agree with TRBD2. This CDR3 contains 18 residues. V was clipped by 5 bases and J by 4 bases; unmatched bases: 16. Germline V gene sequence: CDR1 KGHSH, CDR2 LQKENI. CDR3: CASSSAALAGVPRYEQYF. The CDR3 nucleotides are TGTGCCAGCTCATCGGCGGCACTAGCGGGAGTTCCAAGGTACGAGCAGTACTTC.

The chain joins TRBV5-4 to TRBJ2-5, with 7 bases identical to TRBD1. CDR1 SGHNT and CDR2 YYREEE come from the germline V gene (reference sequence). With V trimmed by 3 bases and J by 2 bases, 7 bases remained unmatched. The CDR3 totals 15 residues. The CDR3: CASSSGQNPQETQYF. CDR3 DNA: TGTGCCAGCAGCTCGGGACAGAACCCTCAAGAGACCCAGTACTTC.